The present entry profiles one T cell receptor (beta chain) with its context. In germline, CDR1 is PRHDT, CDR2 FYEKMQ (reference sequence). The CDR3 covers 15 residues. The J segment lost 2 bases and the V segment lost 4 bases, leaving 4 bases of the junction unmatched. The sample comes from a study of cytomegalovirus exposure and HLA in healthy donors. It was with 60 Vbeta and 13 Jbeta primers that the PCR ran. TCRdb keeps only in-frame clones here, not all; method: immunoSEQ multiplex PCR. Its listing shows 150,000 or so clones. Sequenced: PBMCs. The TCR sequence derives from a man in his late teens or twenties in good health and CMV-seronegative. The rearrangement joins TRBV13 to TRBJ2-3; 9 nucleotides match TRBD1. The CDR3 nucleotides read TGTGCCAGCAGCTACAGGACAGGGGTCACAGATACGCAGTATTTT. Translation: CASSYRTGVTDTQYF.